The 21 T cell receptor beta chains reported below all come from one sample, sequenced in a study of regulatory T cells in long-lasting Graves disease (dated by TCRdb to the early 2020s). Library generation was performed with multiplex PCR. Sequenced using an Illumina HiSeq 4000. CDR3 regions were amplified by Arm-PCR with iRepertoire HTBI primers to construct TCR beta libraries. TCRdb reprocessing: public reads trimmed at Q25 with fastp, clones called with MiXCR, in-frame beta chains kept. Every distinct CDR3 protein forms one entry, paired with its most common genes and DNA. Recorded for this sample are more than 300,000 distinct CDR3 sequences; 15% to 20% of them occurred a single time. About 19% of the sample is held by the ten biggest clonotypes. In light of the paper, this sample's time point label describes: newly diagnosed GD, antithyroid drugs for less than 3 months. For both TCR sequencing and RNA sequencing, RNA was extracted from PBMCs using TRIzol.

These data also featured in a second study, about T cells in Graves' hyperthyroidism and ophthalmopathy.

Sample: peripheral blood mononuclear cells (PBMCs), taken at new diagnosis, from a patient treated with antithyroid drugs. The receptors shown here come from a woman aged 18-35 years with Graves disease. Donor details come from another sample of the same person, matched by shared clones.

Concerning this clonotype itself: A read error is possible here, since a much larger clone lies one base away. The V gene is TRBV3-1, the J gene TRBJ1-5, with TRBD1 identical over 10 bases. Germline V gene sequence: CDR1 LGHDT, CDR2 YNNKEL (reference sequence). This CDR3 has 14 residues. In DNA form, the CDR3 reads TGTGCCAGCAGGCAAGACAGGGGGCTTCAGCCCCAGCATTTT. This encodes CASRQDRGLQPQHF.

This clonotype was picked up many times. The V gene is TRBV3-1, the J gene TRBJ1-1; 9 bases align to TRBD1. The V and J ends lost 6 bases and 1 base, in that order; junction bases with no gene match: 6. CDR1 is LGHDT and CDR2 is YNNKEL in the germline V gene (reference sequence). The CDR3 runs to 15 residues. The CDR3 loop reads CASRNTGQGNTEAFF. DNA for the CDR3: TGTGCCAGCAGGAATACGGGACAGGGGAACACTGAAGCTTTCTTT.

This clonotype was detected ten times or more. This CDR3 is CASSQSAGYGYTF. CDR3 nucleotides: TGTGCCAGCAGCCAATCAGCAGGGTATGGCTACACCTTC. The V and J genes are TRBV16 and TRBJ1-2, with a possible D match to TRBD1 (5 bases). The CDR3 contains 13 residues. The V gene's germline CDR1 is KGHSY and CDR2 FQNENV. V was clipped by 0 bases and J by 5 bases, with 7 bases between them.

This clonotype was detected many times. This sequence joins TRBV6-1 and TRBJ2-7; possibly TRBD1 or TRBD2 for D (5 bases each). CDR1 and CDR2 from the germline V gene are MNHNS and SASEGT. The CDR3 covers 13 residues. Trimming removed 6 bases at V and 2 bases at J, with 11 bases between. The CDR3 loop reads CASRGDGTYEQYF. The CDR3 DNA is TGTGCCAGCAGGGGGGACGGGACCTACGAGCAGTACTTC.

This clonotype was picked up many times. The V and J genes are TRBV6-1 and TRBJ1-1, with D unclear. The CDR3 loop spans 14 amino acids. The V gene's germline CDR1 is MNHNS and CDR2 SASEGT. Trimming cost V 3 bases and J 4 bases, with 12 bases left between them. In DNA, the CDR3 is TGTGCCAGCAGTGAGATTCAGGAGAGCACTGAAGCTTTCTTT. The encoded protein is CASSEIQESTEAFF.

In this sample, this clonotype turned up many times. This sequence joins TRBV30 and TRBJ2-1, with D perhaps TRBD2 (7 bases). With 3 bases removed from V and 6 bases from J, the gap between germline ends came to 15 bases. Germline V gene sequence: CDR1 GTSNPN, CDR2 SVGIG (reference sequence). The CDR3 is 14 residues long. The CDR3 DNA follows: TGTGCCTGGAGAACGGGGGGCTTTAGCAATGAGCAGTTCTTC. It encodes CAWRTGGFSNEQFF.

This clonotype was observed at least ten times. The rearrangement links TRBV6-2 or TRBV6-3 to TRBJ2-3; maybe TRBD1 (6 bases). Trimming shortened V by 6 bases and J by 0 bases, and 13 bases separated the two germline ends. There are 15 residues in the CDR3. Germline loops: CDR1 MNHEY, CDR2 SVGEGT. The CDR3 DNA reads as TGTGCCAGCAGCGCAGGGGCGCCTAGCACAGATACGCAGTATTTT. Protein product: CASSAGAPSTDTQYF.

This sequence joins TRBV7-3 and TRBJ2-2; D not certain. The CDR3 has 14 residues. Germline CDR1 and CDR2: SGHTA and FQGTGA. Trimming cost V 5 bases and J 4 bases, with 11 bases left between them. DNA for the CDR3: TGTGCCAGCAGCAAGGGTGATAGCACCGGGGAGCTGTTTTTT. Translating it yields CASSKGDSTGELFF.

The CDR3 loop reads CSVASQGPNRLFF. In DNA form, the CDR3 reads TGCAGCGTTGCGTCACAGGGACCTAATAGACTGTTTTTT. The chain carries TRBV29-1 and TRBJ1-4; a possible D gene is TRBD1 (6 bases). The CDR3 totals 13 residues. The V gene lost 4 bases and the J gene lost 13 bases, with 19 bases spanning the gap. Germline V gives CDR1 SQVTM, CDR2 ANQGSEA.

V is TRBV2 and J is TRBJ2-7, with D unresolved. The germline V gene encodes CDR1 SNHLY and CDR2 FYNNEI. V was cut by 6 bases and J by 2 bases, with 17 bases left in between. The CDR3 consists of 15 residues. The CDR3 loop is CASRDNRDKPYEQYF. For the CDR3, the DNA is TGTGCCAGCAGAGATAACCGTGACAAACCCTACGAGCAGTACTTC.

A few counts support this clonotype. The chain is built from TRBV6-2 or TRBV6-3 and TRBJ2-2; 10 bases line up with TRBD2. Germline V gene lookup returns CDR1 MNHEY and CDR2 SVGEGT. The CDR3 loop spans 16 amino acids. V shed 4 bases and J 7 bases; nucleotides not matched to a gene: 9. This CDR3 is CASSSLLAGDLGELFF. Written as DNA, the CDR3 is TGTGCCAGCAGTTCCCTTCTAGCGGGAGACCTCGGGGAGCTGTTTTTT.

This clonotype was counted at least ten times. The chain recombines TRBV28 with TRBJ2-7, with 8 bases that match TRBD1. CDR3 size: 12 residues. J was trimmed by 4 bases and V by 7 bases; bases with no gene match: 3. Germline CDR1 is MDHEN and CDR2 is SYDVKM. The CDR3 reads CASIDRGYEQYF. The CDR3 DNA is TGTGCCAGCATCGACAGGGGTTACGAGCAGTACTTC.

V gene TRBV6-2 or TRBV6-3 combines with J gene TRBJ2-7, with D perhaps matching TRBD1 or TRBD2 (5 bases each). CDR1 and CDR2 from the germline V gene are MNHEY and SVGEGT. This CDR3 is 14 amino acids long. Trimming removed 7 bases at V and 2 bases at J, with 15 bases between. DNA of the CDR3: TGTGCCAGCACCGACCGGGACCCCCCCTACGAGCAGTACTTC. This sequence encodes CASTDRDPPYEQYF.

This clonotype appeared many times. V usage is TRBV12-3 or TRBV12-4 and J usage is TRBJ1-4; no reliable D call. CDR3 size: 17 residues. Trimming removed 0 bases from V and 0 bases from J, with 11 bases in between. The CDR3 here is CASSLALSGATNEKLFF. CDR3 DNA sequence: TGTGCCAGCAGTTTAGCGCTAAGCGGAGCAACTAATGAAAAACTGTTTTTT.

Many counts were recorded for this clonotype. The chain carries TRBV3-1 and TRBJ2-5, with D possibly matching TRBD1 (5 bases). This CDR3 is built from 15 residues. V lost 0 bases and J 2 bases, leaving 10 bases between the germline ends. Germline V gives CDR1 LGHDT, CDR2 YNNKEL (reference sequence). The CDR3 DNA follows: TGTGCCAGCAGCCAAGATCGACAGCGTCAAGAGACCCAGTACTTC. Its protein is CASSQDRQRQETQYF.

This clonotype has ten or more counts. The chain joins TRBV27 to TRBJ2-3; D not certain. The ends were cut back, 0 bases at V and 3 bases at J, with 13 bases in the middle. Looked up from germline, CDR1 is MNHEY and CDR2 is SMNVEV (reference sequence). This CDR3 region has 16 residues. The CDR3: CASSLSDLGRTDTQYF. The CDR3, as DNA: TGTGCCAGCAGTTTATCAGACCTGGGTCGAACAGATACGCAGTATTTT.

This clonotype was found many times. The chain carries TRBV12-3 or TRBV12-4 and TRBJ2-3; 7 positions match TRBD1. The V and J ends lost 1 base and 8 bases, in that order; junction bases with no gene match: 9. The CDR3 has 15 residues. CDR3 nucleotide sequence: TGTGCCAGCAGTTTAGAGGGGGCGCTGGTGGCTACGCAGTATTTT. Its translation: CASSLEGALVATQYF.

This clonotype was seen at least ten times. V gene TRBV2 combines with J gene TRBJ2-7; D is ambiguous. Germline values: CDR1 SNHLY, CDR2 FYNNEI. The CDR3 extends over 16 amino acids. V gave up 1 base and J gave up 1 base, with 14 bases separating them. The CDR3 DNA is TGTGCCAGCAGTGAAGGCGAAGAACTCCCTTCCTACGAGCAGTACTTC. Amino acids: CASSEGEELPSYEQYF.

This chain joins TRBV6-1 and TRBJ1-1, with D uncertain. The CDR3 is 12 amino acids. Trimming cost V 0 bases and J 9 bases, with 8 bases left between them. The germline CDR1 and CDR2 sequences are MNHNS and SASEGT. CDR3 protein: CASSEAPTKAFF. CDR3 sequence (DNA): TGTGCCAGCAGTGAAGCGCCGACGAAAGCTTTCTTT.

This clonotype has just one count. The gene calls are TRBV2 and TRBJ1-5, with TRBD1 matching over 7 bases. CDR3 size: 15 residues. CDR1 SNHLY and CDR2 FYNNEI come from the germline V gene. J lost 2 bases, V lost 3 bases, and 4 bases had no gene match. For the CDR3, the DNA is TGTGCCAGCAGTGACCAGGGGGGGGGCAATCAGCCCCAGCATTTT. Encoded protein: CASSDQGGGNQPQHF.

V gene TRBV9 combines with J gene TRBJ2-1, with 7 bases identical to TRBD2. V lost 6 bases to trimming and J lost 3 bases; unmatched junction nucleotides: 9. Germline CDR1 is SGDLS and CDR2 is YYNGEE. The length of the CDR3 is 15 residues. The CDR3 region is CASKIVSGDYNEQFF. In DNA form, the CDR3 reads TGTGCCAGCAAAATCGTCAGCGGGGACTACAATGAGCAGTTCTTC.